Below are 18 T cell receptor beta chains sequenced from a single sample in a study of shared clonotypes between healthy human individuals. TCRdb's copy holds only in-frame clones and misses some; the assay was immunoSEQ multiplex PCR. The table records fewer than 1.4 million clones, around 78% of them present only once. Sequencing was carried out using memory CD4+ T cells from PBMCs. Sample subset: CD45RA-negative fraction. The receptors here all came from a man aged 18 to 29 in good health. Some clones in this sample may be carry-over from other donors' samples.

The sample holds one count of this clone. J is TRBJ2-5 and V is TRBV9; 7 bases match TRBD2. Germline CDR1 is SGDLS and CDR2 is YYNGEE. The V gene end was trimmed by 4 bases and the J gene end by 9 bases; junction bases not matched to a gene: 12. This CDR3 is built from 14 residues. DNA of the CDR3: TGTGCCAGCAGCCAAGGACTAGAGGCGCGCGCCCAGTACTTC. It is translated as CASSQGLEARAQYF.

The chain links TRBV5-1 to TRBJ1-1, with D unresolved. The CDR3 loop spans 16 amino acids. With 0 bases removed from V and 2 bases from J, the gap between germline ends came to 14 bases. Germline V gene lookup returns CDR1 SGHRS and CDR2 YFSETQ. The CDR3 spells CASSLGSRISNTEAFF. The CDR3, as DNA: TGCGCCAGCAGCTTGGGTTCGAGGATTAGTAACACTGAAGCTTTCTTT.

The chain links TRBV7-2 to TRBJ2-3; D is unclear. The CDR3 contains 15 residues. CDR1 is SGHTA and CDR2 is FQGNSA in the germline V gene. Trimming pared 1 base from V and 5 bases from J, leaving 13 bases between. The CDR3 sequence is CASSLVVGTRDTQYF. CDR3 bases: TGTGCCAGCAGCTTAGTGGTCGGAACCCGAGATACGCAGTATTTT.

The genes are TRBV28 and TRBJ1-2, with unresolved D. Germline CDR1 MDHEN, CDR2 SYDVKM. The CDR3 runs 15 residues. The V and J ends lost 7 bases and 3 bases respectively, with 18 bases between them. CDR3 sequence: CASTGRRDVDYGYTF. DNA for the CDR3: TGTGCCAGCACGGGTAGGCGGGATGTGGACTATGGCTACACCTTC.

This clone showed up just a few times. V usage is TRBV2 and J usage is TRBJ1-2; TRBD1 aligns across 9 bases. Trimming took 9 bases from V and 8 from J; bases not matched to a gene: 7. The CDR3 has 12 amino acids. The V gene's germline CDR1 is SNHLY and CDR2 FYNNEI. CDR3 protein: CASDRGYGGYTF. CDR3 nucleotides: TGTGCCAGTGACAGGGGGTATGGCGGCTACACCTTC.

The chain uses TRBV2 and TRBJ1-2; no definite D call. This CDR3 contains 12 residues. Looked up from germline, CDR1 is SNHLY and CDR2 is FYNNEI. Trimming cost V 6 bases and J 5 bases, with 10 bases left between them. The CDR3 nucleotides read TGTGCCAGCAGGCGGGATTTTTATGGCTACACCTTC. Translating gives CASRRDFYGYTF.

This clone was counted a few times. One base away lies a much larger clone, so this may be a sequencing read error. This CDR3 is also generated by other DNA sequences in the sample. The chain carries TRBV25-1 and TRBJ2-7; the D is unclear. The germline V and J ends were trimmed by 3 bases and 0 bases, with 0 bases remaining between them. The CDR3 has 11 amino acids. CDR1 MGHDK and CDR2 SYGVNS come from the germline V gene. The CDR3 DNA reads as TGTGCCAGCAGTGACTCCTACGAGCAGTACTTC. Its protein is CASSDSYEQYF.

This sequence joins TRBV2 and TRBJ1-4, with unresolved D. Trimming left V 5 bases short and J 7 bases short, with 14 bases between. Germline values: CDR1 SNHLY, CDR2 FYNNEI. The CDR3 extends over 14 amino acids. CDR3 residues: CASSSAIPIEKLFF. In DNA form, the CDR3 reads TGTGCCAGCAGTTCGGCCATCCCAATTGAAAAACTGTTTTTT.

CDR3 DNA sequence: TGTGCCAGCAGCTTCGGGTACCCCGAGCAGTTCTTC. This encodes CASSFGYPEQFF. J is TRBJ2-1 and V is TRBV5-5; no reliable D call. V lost 2 bases and J lost 10, with 10 bases in between. Germline V lookup: CDR1 SGHKS, CDR2 YYEKEE (reference sequence). The CDR3 is 12 residues long.

The chain is built from TRBV29-1 and TRBJ1-1, with 7 bases fitting TRBD1. The length of the CDR3 is 17 residues. Germline CDR1 and CDR2: SQVTM and ANQGSEA. J lost 5 bases, V lost 3 bases, and 18 bases had no gene match. CDR3 nucleotide sequence: TGCAGCGTTGAGTATCGGGGCAGGGGGAGGGTGTGGACTGAAGCTTTCTTT. Protein product: CSVEYRGRGRVWTEAFF.

The rearrangement uses TRBV5-1 and TRBJ2-7, with 9 positions matching TRBD1. The CDR3 is 15 amino acids. Germline CDR1 is SGHRS and CDR2 is YFSETQ. The ends lost 4 bases at V and 6 bases at J; junction bases unmatched: 11. DNA for the CDR3: TGCGCCAGCAGCCTCACCGGGACAGGGACTGGCGAGCAGTACTTC. This encodes CASSLTGTGTGEQYF.

As regards this clone: Distinct nucleotide sequences in the sample also encode this CDR3. The chain couples TRBV18 to TRBJ2-3; 11 bases are a match to TRBD2. The length of the CDR3 is 16 residues. Per germline, CDR1 KGHSH and CDR2 LQKENI. Losses at the gene ends were 5 bases for V and 2 bases for J; bases not matched to a gene: 6. Here the CDR3 reads CASSSLAGGPTDTQYF. The CDR3 DNA follows: TGTGCCAGCTCATCTTTAGCGGGAGGGCCCACAGATACGCAGTATTTT.

J is TRBJ2-3 and V is TRBV30; D unclear. The CDR3 loop spans 13 amino acids. CDR1 is GTSNPN, CDR2 SVGIG, per germline (reference sequence). Trimming pared 1 base from V and 5 bases from J, leaving 10 bases between. CDR3 sequence reads: CAWSARWGDTQYF. CDR3 DNA sequence: TGTGCCTGGAGTGCTAGGTGGGGAGATACGCAGTATTTT.

This clone has only one observation. The V and J genes are TRBV15 and TRBJ1-6; the match to TRBD1 covers 10 bases. Germline trimming cut 5 bases from V and 11 bases from J; bases unmatched to any gene: 6. Germline V gene lookup returns CDR1 LNHNV and CDR2 YYDKDF (reference sequence). This CDR3 is built from 14 residues. The CDR3 here is CATSYGQGGTPLHF. The CDR3 bases are TGTGCCACCAGCTACGGACAGGGGGGAACACCCCTCCACTTT.

The chain recombines TRBV28 with TRBJ1-2; D might be TRBD1 (6 bases). The V and J ends lost 6 bases and 4 bases respectively, with 9 bases between them. Germline values: CDR1 MDHEN, CDR2 SYDVKM. The length of the CDR3 is 12 residues. The chain's CDR3 is CASREGGYGYTF. CDR3 in DNA: TGTGCCAGCAGGGAAGGGGGCTATGGCTACACCTTC.

The V and J genes are TRBV29-1 and TRBJ2-3; no definite D call. The CDR3 spans 15 residues. V gave up 7 bases and J gave up 1 base, with 18 bases separating them. Germline V lookup: CDR1 SQVTM, CDR2 ANQGSEA. CDR3 protein: CSAKGIDFGTDTQYF. The CDR3 DNA is TGCAGCGCAAAGGGAATAGATTTTGGCACAGATACGCAGTATTTT.

The rearrangement links TRBV2 to TRBJ2-2, with D uncertain. Looked up from germline, CDR1 is SNHLY and CDR2 is FYNNEI. The CDR3 sequence is 11 residues long. V gave up 4 bases and J gave up 11 bases, with 8 bases separating them. The CDR3 loop is CASSVKTELFF. As DNA, the CDR3 is TGTGCCAGCAGTGTTAAAACTGAGCTGTTTTTT. Full variable domain (rest looked up from reference TRBV2 and TRBJ2-2): EPEVTQTPSHQVTQMGQEVILRCVPISNHLYFYWYRQILGQKVEFLVSFYNNEISEKSEIFDDQFSVERPDGSNFTLKIRSTKLEDSAMYFCASSVKTELFFGEGSRLTVL.

The chain has TRBV15 and TRBJ1-2, with 8 nucleotides matching TRBD1. The CDR3 runs 13 residues. CDR1 and CDR2 from the germline V gene are LNHNV and YYDKDF (reference sequence). With 3 bases clipped from V and 8 bases from J, the junction kept 5 bases outside the gene matches. The CDR3 region has the DNA TGTGCCACCAGCAGCGGGACAGGCCAAGGCTACACCTTC. Protein product: CATSSGTGQGYTF.